The T cell receptor beta chain under discussion was sequenced for a study of T cell repertoires in cytomegalovirus infection. Study overall: Researchers turned to recently identified HLA-C-restricted CMV epitopes as well as well-studied HLA-B-restricted ones. It was the public TCR beta signatures that indicated both CMV infection and matching HLA type.

TCRdb called the reads again in MiXCR, with one record for every CDR3 protein. The data contain hundreds of thousands of distinct CDR3 sequences, approximately 40% of them singletons. Trimming took off 8 bases at V and 10 bases at J, with 21 bases between the two ends. The CDR3 contains 14 residues. From germline, CDR1 is MNHNY and CDR2 SVGAGI (reference sequence). Worth noting for this clonotype: The antigen is not known.

Study findings and constraints: The study found HLA-C-restricted CMV-specific TCR beta clonotypes dominating the ex vivo response.

This rearrangement joins TRBV6-6 to TRBJ2-1; D not resolved. Sample: cultured PBMCs, taken from culture after CMV antigen stimulation. This clonotype was obtained from a human donor in good health (CMV status not recorded). Some clones in this sample may be carry-over from other donors' samples. The CDR3 DNA follows: TGTGCCAGCCAAACAAGGCCCGCATTGGGCGAGCAGTTCTTC. Protein: CASQTRPALGEQFF.